This T cell receptor beta chain appears in the sequencing data of a study of cytomegalovirus exposure and HLA in healthy donors. Use of 60 Vbeta and 13 Jbeta primers characterized the PCR. Sequenced by immunoSEQ multiplex PCR; TCRdb stores in-frame clones only, minus some. The sample contains around 100,000 clones, about 77% of which appear only once. The clonotype was recovered from a woman aged 18-29 years in good health and CMV-seropositive. The material sequenced was PBMCs.

The CDR3 loop is CASSGTSYEQFF. The CDR3 nucleotides read TGTGCCAGCAGTGGGACTAGCTATGAGCAGTTCTTC. The V call is TRBV25-1, the J call TRBJ2-1; 8 bases map to TRBD2. The CDR3 is 12 residues long. The junction had 1 base not matched to a gene; V was cut back by 4 bases and J by 8 bases. Germline V gene sequence: CDR1 MGHDK, CDR2 SYGVNS. The whole variable domain, remainder taken from reference TRBV25-1 and TRBJ2-1, is EADIYQTPRYLVIGTGKKITLECSQTMGHDKMYWYQQDPGMELHLIHYSYGVNSTEKGDLSSESTVSRIRTEHFPLTLESARPSHTSQYLCASSGTSYEQFFGPGTRLTVL.